These 18 T cell receptor beta chains share one sample of origin, sequenced in a study of CD8 T cells in Susac syndrome. Random hexamers were used to reverse transcribe an amount of roughly 0.5 to 1 ug RNA. MiXCR was run by TCRdb on the immunoSEQ multiplex PCR reads, yielding one entry per CDR3 protein. The table shows 150,000 to 200,000 distinct CDR3 sequences, with about 93% occurring only once. Sequencing was performed on CD4+ T cells from PBMCs. The source is a human donor in good health.

The rearrangement links TRBV13 to TRBJ1-1; D unclear. The CDR3 is 14 amino acids. Trimming removed 1 base at V and 0 bases at J, with 6 bases between. Germline-derived CDR1 and CDR2 are PRHDT and FYEKMQ (reference sequence). CDR3 coding DNA: TGTGCCAGCAGCTTAGCCGGGGTGAACACTGAAGCTTTCTTT. Its translation is CASSLAGVNTEAFF.

This clonotype was observed a few times. The chain joins TRBV6-6 to TRBJ2-5; D tentatively fits TRBD1 or TRBD2 (6 bases each). CDR3 length: 13 amino acids. The V gene's germline CDR1 is MNHNY and CDR2 SVGAGI (reference sequence). The V gene lost 5 bases and the J gene lost 5 bases, with 12 bases spanning the gap. CDR3 protein: CASSPTGRETQYF. The CDR3 DNA reads TGTGCCAGCAGTCCAACAGGGAGGGAGACCCAGTACTTC.

This chain joins TRBV7-3 and TRBJ2-1; 7 nucleotides agree with TRBD1. The germline V gene encodes CDR1 SGHTA and CDR2 FQGTGA. The CDR3 length is 13 residues. Germline trimming cut 5 bases from V and 9 bases from J; bases unmatched to any gene: 7. CDR3 in amino acids: CASSRQGHSEQFF. CDR3 DNA sequence: TGTGCCAGCAGCCGACAGGGTCACAGTGAGCAGTTCTTC. The full variable domain, its missing parts supplied by reference TRBV7-3 and TRBJ2-1, is GAGVSQTPSNKVTEKGKYVELRCDPISGHTALYWYRQSLGQGPEFLIYFQGTGAADDSGLPNDRFFAVRPEGSVSTLKIQRTERGDSAVYLCASSRQGHSEQFFGPGTRLTVL.

The chain couples TRBV29-1 to TRBJ2-1; D may correspond to TRBD1 or TRBD2 (6 bases each). Germline assignment: CDR1 SQVTM and CDR2 ANQGSEA. The CDR3 covers 13 residues. V lost 7 bases and J lost 6, with 16 bases in between. The DNA for the CDR3 is TGCAGCGATCGGGGGTCAGGGGCCAATGAGCAGTTCTTC. Protein: CSDRGSGANEQFF.

The V gene is TRBV13, the J gene TRBJ2-1, with 7 bases lining up with TRBD1. Trimming at V came to 0 bases and at J to 1 base, leaving 0 bases not matched to a gene. The CDR3 totals 15 residues. The germline V gene has CDR1 PRHDT and CDR2 FYEKMQ (reference sequence). CDR3 sequence reads: CASSLGQGSYNEQFF. For the CDR3, the DNA is TGTGCCAGCAGCTTAGGACAGGGGTCCTACAATGAGCAGTTCTTC.

The gene calls are TRBV20-1 and TRBJ2-7, with D unresolved. Germline V lookup: CDR1 DFQATT, CDR2 SNEGSKA (reference sequence). The V and J ends lost 3 bases and 0 bases respectively, with 18 bases between them. There are 16 residues in the CDR3. CDR3 sequence: CSASATDTSSSYEQYF. In nucleotides, the CDR3 is TGCAGTGCTAGCGCGACGGATACGTCAAGCTCCTACGAGCAGTACTTC.

In DNA form, the CDR3 reads TGCAGTGCGTTGACAGGGGTATCGAACACTGAAGCTTTCTTT. Encoded protein: CSALTGVSNTEAFF. V usage is TRBV20-1 and J usage is TRBJ1-1; 8 positions agree with TRBD1. Germline lookup yields CDR1 DFQATT and CDR2 SNEGSKA (reference sequence). CDR3 length: 14 amino acids. J lost 1 base, V lost 6 bases, and 7 bases had no gene match.

The chain has TRBV7-9 and TRBJ2-7; D may be TRBD2 (6 bases). From germline, CDR1 is SEHNR and CDR2 FQNEAQ (reference sequence). The CDR3 has 13 residues. With 2 bases removed from V and 7 bases from J, the gap between germline ends came to 12 bases. CDR3 protein: CASSLQGLGEQYF. As DNA, the CDR3 is TGTGCCAGCAGCTTACAGGGACTGGGGGAGCAGTACTTC. Together with reference TRBV7-9 and TRBJ2-7, the CDR3 gives the full variable domain: DTGVSQNPRHKITKRGQNVTFRCDPISEHNRLYWYRQTLGQGPEFLTYFQNEAQLEKSRLLSDRFSAERPKGSFSTLEIQRTEQGDSAMYLCASSLQGLGEQYFGPGTRLTVT.

The rearrangement links TRBV7-2 to TRBJ2-7; the D gene is possibly TRBD1 (7 bases). V lost 1 base and J lost 2, with 9 bases in between. Germline values: CDR1 SGHTA, CDR2 FQGNSA. This CDR3 is 14 amino acids long. The CDR3 nucleotides are TGTGCCAGCAGCTTAGGCGGGACAGCCTACGAGCAGTACTTC. This sequence encodes CASSLGGTAYEQYF.

CDR3: CASSQGQGVQFF. CDR3 bases: TGTGCCAGCAGCCAAGGTCAGGGGGTACAGTTCTTC. The chain links TRBV3-1 to TRBJ2-1, with 7 bases fitting TRBD1. The CDR3 extends over 12 amino acids. The junction had 4 bases not matched to a gene; V was cut back by 1 base and J by 13 bases. The germline V gene encodes CDR1 LGHDT and CDR2 YNNKEL (reference sequence).

The J gene is TRBJ2-3, the V gene TRBV29-1; TRBD1 aligns across 8 bases. The CDR3 is made up of 12 amino acids. Germline V gene data show CDR1 as SQVTM and CDR2 as ANQGSEA. The V gene end was trimmed by 3 bases and the J gene end by 9 bases; junction bases not matched to a gene: 5. In DNA, the CDR3 is TGCAGCGTTGATACAGGGGGGCGAACGCAGTATTTT. This codes for CSVDTGGRTQYF.

CDR3 sequence: CASSYGGTNTQYF. The CDR3 region has the DNA TGTGCCAGCAGTTACGGTGGTACGAATACGCAGTATTTT. The V gene is TRBV6-5, the J gene TRBJ2-3; D not certain. Germline values: CDR1 MNHEY, CDR2 SVGAGI. The CDR3 loop spans 13 amino acids. V gave up 2 bases and J gave up 7 bases, with 10 bases separating them.

V gene TRBV20-1 combines with J gene TRBJ2-4, with 8 bases matching TRBD2. This CDR3 is built from 15 residues. V dropped 3 bases and J dropped 1; count of bases not matched to a gene: 5. Germline V lookup: CDR1 DFQATT, CDR2 SNEGSKA (reference sequence). This CDR3 is CSASGGAEAKNIQYF. DNA of the CDR3: TGCAGTGCTAGCGGGGGGGCGGAGGCCAAAAACATTCAGTACTTC.

The J gene is TRBJ2-3, the V gene TRBV7-9; D may be TRBD2 (6 bases). V was cut by 8 bases and J by 2 bases, with 8 bases left in between. The CDR3 is 12 amino acids. The V gene's germline CDR1 is SEHNR and CDR2 FQNEAQ (reference sequence). Written as DNA, the CDR3 is TGTGCCAGCGGCGGGGACACAGATACGCAGTATTTT. Its protein product is CASGGDTDTQYF.

This clonotype was counted between two and nine times. The chain recombines TRBV7-2 with TRBJ1-1; perhaps TRBD1 as D (6 bases). V lost 5 bases and J 4 bases, leaving 11 bases between the germline ends. This CDR3 comprises 13 residues. Germline V lookup: CDR1 SGHTA, CDR2 FQGNSA. CDR3: CASSAQGGTEAFF. CDR3 DNA sequence: TGTGCCAGCAGCGCCCAAGGGGGCACTGAAGCTTTCTTT.

The genes are TRBV19 and TRBJ2-3, with D possibly being TRBD1 (5 bases). The CDR3 covers 14 residues. The germline CDR1 and CDR2 sequences are LNHDA and SQIVND (reference sequence). Trimming cost V 3 bases and J 1 base, with 8 bases left between them. The CDR3 DNA is TGTGCCAGTAGTATCGAACAGGGCACAGATACGCAGTATTTT. It is translated as CASSIEQGTDTQYF.

The rearrangement uses TRBV10-3 and TRBJ2-3; D not certain. The germline CDR1 and CDR2 sequences are ENHRY and SYGVKD. CDR3 size: 15 residues. V dropped 3 bases and J dropped 0 bases, with 10 bases sitting between them. CDR3 loop: CAISEQPSSTDTQYF. DNA of the CDR3: TGTGCCATCAGTGAACAACCCTCTAGCACAGATACGCAGTATTTT.

V gene TRBV20-1 combines with J gene TRBJ2-5; perhaps TRBD2 as D (7 bases). Trimming took 0 bases from V and 0 from J, leaving 11 bases between them. The germline gives CDR1 DFQATT, CDR2 SNEGSKA (reference sequence). This CDR3 spans 15 amino acids. The chain's CDR3 is CSARDRRGHQETQYF. In nucleotides, the CDR3 is TGCAGTGCTAGAGATCGGCGGGGGCACCAAGAGACCCAGTACTTC.